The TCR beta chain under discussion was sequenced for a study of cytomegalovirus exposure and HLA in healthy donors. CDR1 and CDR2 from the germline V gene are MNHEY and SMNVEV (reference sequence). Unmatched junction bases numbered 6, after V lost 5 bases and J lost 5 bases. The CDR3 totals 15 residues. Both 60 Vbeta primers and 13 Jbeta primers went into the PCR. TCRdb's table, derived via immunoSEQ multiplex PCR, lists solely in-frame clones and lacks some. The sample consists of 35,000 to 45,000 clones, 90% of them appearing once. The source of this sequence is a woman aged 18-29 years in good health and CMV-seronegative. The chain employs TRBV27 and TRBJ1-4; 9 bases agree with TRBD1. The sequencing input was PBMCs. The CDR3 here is CASSGRTGENEKLFF. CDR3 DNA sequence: TGTGCCAGCAGTGGACGGACAGGGGAGAATGAAAAACTGTTTTTT.